This T cell receptor (beta chain) was documented in a study of blood T cell repertoires in COVID-19. As for the study in general: Some COVID-19 samples were acute and others convalescent; all came from the United States, Italy and Spain. Sources were T cells, B-cell-depleted T cells, or PBMCs; the material itself was cDNA or gDNA.

The CDR3 runs 12 residues. CDR1 MNHNY and CDR2 SVGAGI come from the germline V gene (reference sequence). Trimming took 6 bases from V and 8 from J; bases not matched to a gene: 1. As processed by the authors: Estimation of nucleated cell counts relied on the amplification of reference gene primers. Sequenced by immunoSEQ multiplex PCR; TCRdb stores in-frame clones only, minus some. V and J calls and clone size come straight from that table; D and trimming were deduced from the DNA. The data hold 270,000 or so clones, with roughly 85% observed a single time. This clone has only one observation. V and J are TRBV6-6 and TRBJ1-6; 7 bases map to TRBD1. The source material was peripheral blood. The receptor comes from a woman younger than 35 with acute or convalescent COVID-19. The CDR3 reads CASSTGDSPLHF. CDR3 in DNA: TGTGCCAGCAGCACAGGGGATTCACCCCTCCACTTT.